This paragraph reports one T cell receptor (beta chain). The entry originates in a study of cytomegalovirus exposure and HLA in healthy donors. With 60 Vbeta and 13 Jbeta primers, the PCR was carried out. Libraries were prepared by immunoSEQ multiplex PCR; TCRdb keeps only in-frame clonotypes and omits some of them. The sample has around 150,000 clones; about 76% are singletons. The receptor was derived from a female donor in good health and CMV-seronegative. Sequenced sample: PBMCs.

This chain's CDR3 is CASSPDRDRRSYTF. CDR3 sequence (DNA): TGTGCCAGCAGCCCGGACAGGGATCGTAGGAGCTACACCTTC. The chain combines TRBV7-2 with TRBJ1-2, with 8 bases matching TRBD1. After removal of 5 bases from V and 9 bases from J, the junction contained 11 bases not matched to a gene. Germline V gives CDR1 SGHTA, CDR2 FQGNSA. The CDR3 length is 14 residues.